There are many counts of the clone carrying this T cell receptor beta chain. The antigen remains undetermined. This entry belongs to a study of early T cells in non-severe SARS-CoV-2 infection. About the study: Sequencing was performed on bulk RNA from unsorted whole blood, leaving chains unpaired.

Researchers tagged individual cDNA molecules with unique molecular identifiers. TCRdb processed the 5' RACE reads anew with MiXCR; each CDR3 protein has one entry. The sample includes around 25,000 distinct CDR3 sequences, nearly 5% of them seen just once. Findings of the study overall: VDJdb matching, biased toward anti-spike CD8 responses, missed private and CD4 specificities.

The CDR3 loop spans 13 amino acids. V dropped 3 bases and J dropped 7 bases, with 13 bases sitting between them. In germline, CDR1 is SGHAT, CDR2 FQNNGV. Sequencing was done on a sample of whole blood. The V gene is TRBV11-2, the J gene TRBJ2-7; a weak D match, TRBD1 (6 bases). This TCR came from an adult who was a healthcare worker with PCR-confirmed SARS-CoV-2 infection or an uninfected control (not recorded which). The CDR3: CASSFAGAREQYF. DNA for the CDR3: TGTGCCAGCAGCTTCGCAGGGGCTCGGGAGCAGTACTTC.